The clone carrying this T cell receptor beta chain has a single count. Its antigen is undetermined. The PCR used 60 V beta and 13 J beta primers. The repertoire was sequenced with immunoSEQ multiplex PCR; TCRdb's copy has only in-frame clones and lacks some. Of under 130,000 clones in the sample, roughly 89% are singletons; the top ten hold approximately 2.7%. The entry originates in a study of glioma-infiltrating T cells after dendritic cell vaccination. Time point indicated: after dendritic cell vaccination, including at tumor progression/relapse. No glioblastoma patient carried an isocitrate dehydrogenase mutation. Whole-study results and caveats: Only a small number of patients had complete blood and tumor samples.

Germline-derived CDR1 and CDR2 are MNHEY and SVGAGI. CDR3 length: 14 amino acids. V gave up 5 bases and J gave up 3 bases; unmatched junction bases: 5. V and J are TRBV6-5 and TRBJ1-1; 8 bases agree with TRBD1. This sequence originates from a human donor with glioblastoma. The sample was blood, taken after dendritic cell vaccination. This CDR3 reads CASSRTGLDTEAFF. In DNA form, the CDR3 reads TGTGCCAGCAGTCGGACAGGGCTCGACACTGAAGCTTTCTTT.